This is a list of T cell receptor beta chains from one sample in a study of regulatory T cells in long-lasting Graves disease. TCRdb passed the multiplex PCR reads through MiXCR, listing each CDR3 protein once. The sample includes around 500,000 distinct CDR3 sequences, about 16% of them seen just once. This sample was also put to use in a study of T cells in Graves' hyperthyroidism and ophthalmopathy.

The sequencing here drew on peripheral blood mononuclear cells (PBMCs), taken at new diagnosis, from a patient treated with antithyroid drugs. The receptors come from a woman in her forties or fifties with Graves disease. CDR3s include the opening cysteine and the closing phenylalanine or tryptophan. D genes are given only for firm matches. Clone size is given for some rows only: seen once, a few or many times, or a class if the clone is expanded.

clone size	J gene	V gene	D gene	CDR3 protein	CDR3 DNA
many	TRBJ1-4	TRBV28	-	CASSLVGREAATNEKLFF	TGTGCCAGCAGTTTGGTTGGGCGAGAAGCCGCAACTAATGAAAAACTGTTTTTT
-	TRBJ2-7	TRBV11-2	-	CASSFPPGLLVEQYF	TGTGCCAGCAGCTTCCCCCCGGGACTCCTCGTGGAGCAGTACTTC
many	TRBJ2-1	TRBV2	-	CASSELQSSYNEQFF	TGTGCCAGCAGTGAACTACAGAGCTCCTACAATGAGCAGTTCTTC
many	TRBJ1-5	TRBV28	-	CASSFPWAGSYQPQHF	TGTGCCAGCAGTTTCCCTTGGGCAGGGAGTTATCAGCCCCAGCATTTT
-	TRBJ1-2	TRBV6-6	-	CASSYSGLGTYGYTF	TGTGCCAGCAGTTACTCGGGGTTGGGGACCTATGGCTACACCTTC
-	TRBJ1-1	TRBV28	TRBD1	CASSLNRGDTEAFF	TGTGCCAGCAGTTTAAACAGGGGTGACACTGAAGCTTTCTTT
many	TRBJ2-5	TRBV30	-	CAWSVPETQYF	TGTGCCTGGAGTGTACCCGAGACCCAGTACTTC
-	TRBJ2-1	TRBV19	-	CASSIRRVSYNEQFF	TGTGCCAGTAGTATAAGGCGGGTCTCCTACAATGAGCAGTTCTTC
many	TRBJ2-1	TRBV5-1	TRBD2	CASSLGLAGGHLAYNEQFF	TGCGCCAGCAGCTTGGGACTAGCGGGGGGCCATTTGGCCTACAATGAGCAGTTCTTC
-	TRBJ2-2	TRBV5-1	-	CASRSDGLNTGELFF	TGCGCCAGCAGATCGGACGGTCTGAACACCGGGGAGCTGTTTTTT
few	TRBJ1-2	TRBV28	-	CASRQLSIRNSDYGYTF	TGTGCCAGCAGACAATTATCTATTAGGAACAGTGACTATGGCTACACCTTC
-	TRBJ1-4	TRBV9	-	CASSVDSGSEKLFF	TGTGCCAGCAGCGTAGACAGCGGGAGTGAAAAACTGTTTTTT
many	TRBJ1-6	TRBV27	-	CASRKGGSYNSPLHF	TGTGCCAGCAGGAAGGGGGGATCCTATAATTCACCCCTCCACTTT
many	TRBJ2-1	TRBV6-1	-	CASGTMGVEQFF	TGTGCCAGCGGAACAATGGGTGTAGAGCAGTTCTTC
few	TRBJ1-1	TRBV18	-	CASSVQGRAEAFF	TGTGCCAGCTCAGTACAGGGTCGGGCTGAAGCTTTCTTT
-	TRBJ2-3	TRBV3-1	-	CASSHPGDRDTQYF	TGTGCCAGCAGCCATCCAGGGGATAGAGATACGCAGTATTTT
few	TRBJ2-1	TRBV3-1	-	CASSDVLGGGNYNEQFF	TGTGCCAGCAGCGATGTCCTCGGAGGGGGAAACTACAATGAGCAGTTCTTC
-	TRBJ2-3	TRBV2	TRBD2	CASSDPGVAGGEDTQYF	TGTGCCAGCAGCGATCCGGGGGTAGCGGGGGGAGAAGATACGCAGTATTTT
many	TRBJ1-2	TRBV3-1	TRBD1	CASSQVIGTGGYGYTF	TGTGCCAGCAGCCAAGTTATCGGGACAGGGGGCTATGGCTACACCTTC
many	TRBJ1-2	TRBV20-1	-	CSASPGVSGYTF	TGCAGTGCTAGTCCGGGGGTGAGCGGCTACACCTTC
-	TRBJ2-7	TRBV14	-	CASSQVPLGEQYF	TGTGCCAGCAGCCAAGTACCACTCGGGGAGCAGTACTTC
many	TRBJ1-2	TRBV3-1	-	CASSQASGFGYGYTF	TGTGCCAGCAGCCAAGCGTCAGGGTTTGGCTATGGCTACACCTTC
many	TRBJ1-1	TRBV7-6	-	CASSLGGSGGTEAFF	TGTGCCAGCAGCTTAGGGGGGTCCGGAGGTACGGAAGCTTTCTTT
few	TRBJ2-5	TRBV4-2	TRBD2	CASSQEPGGYQETQYF	TGTGCCAGCAGCCAAGAGCCGGGGGGGTACCAAGAGACCCAGTACTTC
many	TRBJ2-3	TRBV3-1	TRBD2	CASSQDLLAVSTDTQYF	TGTGCCAGCAGCCAAGATTTACTAGCGGTTAGCACAGATACGCAGTATTTT
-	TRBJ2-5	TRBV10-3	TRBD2	CAISEPGLAVETQYF	TGTGCCATCAGTGAGCCCGGACTAGCAGTGGAGACCCAGTACTTC
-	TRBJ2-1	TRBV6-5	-	CASSYGPSNEQFF	TGTGCCAGCAGTTACGGCCCTTCCAATGAGCAGTTCTTC
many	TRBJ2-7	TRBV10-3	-	CAIRGEQTYEQYF	TGTGCCATCAGAGGGGAGCAAACCTACGAGCAGTACTTC
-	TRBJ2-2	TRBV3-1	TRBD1	CASSHETGGLTGELFF	TGTGCCAGCAGCCACGAAACAGGGGGCCTCACCGGGGAGCTGTTTTTT
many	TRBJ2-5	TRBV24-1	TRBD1	CATSESGTAEETQYF	TGTGCCACCAGTGAATCCGGGACAGCCGAAGAGACCCAGTACTTC
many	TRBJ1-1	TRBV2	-	CASTRLGSRNTEAFF	TGTGCCAGCACTCGTCTTGGTTCGAGGAACACTGAAGCTTTCTTT
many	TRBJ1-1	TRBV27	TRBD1	CASRPGTGGTEAFF	TGTGCCAGCCGACCTGGGACAGGGGGCACTGAAGCTTTCTTT
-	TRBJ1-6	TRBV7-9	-	CASNEGDVLYSPLHF	TGTGCCAGCAACGAGGGGGACGTGTTATATTCACCCCTCCACTTT
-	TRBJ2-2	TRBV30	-	CAWSVQGTAGELFF	TGTGCCTGGAGTGTACAGGGAACGGCCGGGGAGCTGTTTTTT
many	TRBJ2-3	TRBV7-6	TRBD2	CASSPNGGGRADTQYF	TGTGCCAGCAGCCCCAACGGGGGGGGGCGCGCAGATACGCAGTATTTT
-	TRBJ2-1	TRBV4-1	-	CASSQESGHNEQFF	TGCGCCAGCAGCCAAGAATCAGGGCACAATGAGCAGTTCTTC
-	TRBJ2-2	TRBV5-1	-	CASSMGHNTGELFF	TGCGCCAGCAGCATGGGACATAACACCGGGGAGCTGTTTTTT
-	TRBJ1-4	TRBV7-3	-	CASSQNTPAGGEKLFF	TGTGCCAGCAGCCAGAATACCCCAGCGGGGGGTGAAAAACTGTTTTTT
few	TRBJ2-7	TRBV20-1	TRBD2	CSASVQFGASGAEQYF	TGCAGTGCTAGCGTGCAGTTTGGGGCTAGCGGGGCCGAGCAGTACTTC
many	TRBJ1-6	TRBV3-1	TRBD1	CASSQTGGNNSPLHF	TGTGCCAGCAGCCAGACAGGGGGCAATAATTCACCCCTCCACTTT
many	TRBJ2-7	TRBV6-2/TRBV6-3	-	CASSYSAAGLSYEQYF	TGTGCCAGCAGTTACTCGGCTGCGGGGCTTTCGTACGAGCAGTACTTC
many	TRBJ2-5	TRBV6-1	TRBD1	CASSQIQQGAWETQYF	TGTGCCAGCAGTCAAATCCAACAGGGGGCCTGGGAGACCCAGTACTTC
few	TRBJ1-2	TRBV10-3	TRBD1	CAISIGTVITF	TGTGCCATCAGTATTGGGACAGTTATTACCTTC
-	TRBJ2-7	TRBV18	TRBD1	CASSPLSGQGSYEQYF	TGTGCCAGCTCACCTTTGTCGGGACAGGGTTCCTACGAGCAGTACTTC
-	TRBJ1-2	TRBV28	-	CASSLLHQQGDGYTF	TGTGCCAGCAGTTTATTACACCAGCAGGGAGACGGCTACACCTTC
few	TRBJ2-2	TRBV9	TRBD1	CASSRTGLDTGELFF	TGTGCCAGCAGCCGGACAGGGCTCGACACCGGGGAGCTGTTTTTT
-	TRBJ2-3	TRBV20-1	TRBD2	CSARVGGSGGPTVDTQYF	TGCAGTGCTAGAGTCGGTGGCAGCGGGGGCCCCACGGTTGATACGCAGTATTTT
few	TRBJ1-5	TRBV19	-	CGIGRGNQPQHF	TGTGGGATAGGGCGCGGCAATCAGCCCCAGCATTTT
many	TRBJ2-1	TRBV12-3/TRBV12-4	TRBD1	CASSFFGTGNNEQFF	TGTGCCAGCAGTTTTTTTGGGACAGGAAACAATGAGCAGTTCTTC
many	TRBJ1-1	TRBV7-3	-	CASSLNSDSPAFF	TGTGCCAGCAGCTTAAACTCGGACAGTCCAGCTTTCTTT
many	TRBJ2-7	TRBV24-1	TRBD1	CATSDFGTGGSYEQYF	TGTGCCACCAGTGATTTCGGCACAGGGGGGTCCTACGAGCAGTACTTC
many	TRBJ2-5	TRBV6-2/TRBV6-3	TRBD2	CASSFSGGSETQYF	TGTGCCAGCAGTTTTAGCGGGGGAAGTGAGACCCAGTACTTC
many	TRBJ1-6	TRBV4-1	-	CASSQVRDSPLHF	TGCGCCAGCAGCCAAGTGCGTGATTCACCCCTCCACTTT
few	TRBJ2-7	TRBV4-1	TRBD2	CASSQGGLAGDSEYF	TGCGCCAGCAGCCAAGGGGGACTAGCGGGGGATAGCGAGTACTTC